These T cell receptor beta chains were read from a single sample in a study of cytomegalovirus exposure and HLA in healthy donors. Method: immunoSEQ multiplex PCR; TCRdb's copy keeps in-frame clones and lacks some. The table has under 150,000 clones, about 81% seen once. Source material: PBMCs. Receptors originate from a woman aged 45-59 years in good health and CMV-seropositive. The CDR3 runs from the conserved cysteine through the conserved F or W. Each record gives: V gene, clone size, D gene, J gene, CDR3 DNA, CDR3 protein. A D gene is named only where the DNA matches it firmly. The size entry is marked missing in some rows and otherwise reads once, few, many or a size class.

v_call: TRBV4-1; clone_size: .; d_call: TRBD1; j_call: TRBJ1-1; cdr3_nt: TGCGCCAGCAGCAGGAGAGATCGGGACAGCGAAGCTTTCTTT; cdr3_aa: CASSRRDRDSEAFF
v_call: TRBV7-2; clone_size: .; d_call: .; j_call: TRBJ2-7; cdr3_nt: TGTGCCAGCAGCTTCAGTCAGGGCCCCTACGAGCAGTACTTC; cdr3_aa: CASSFSQGPYEQYF
v_call: TRBV7-9; clone_size: .; d_call: .; j_call: TRBJ2-1; cdr3_nt: TGTGCCAGCCAAAGTATGGGCAGTAGCTCCTACAATGAGCAGTTCTTC; cdr3_aa: CASQSMGSSSYNEQFF
v_call: TRBV5-8; clone_size: .; d_call: TRBD2; j_call: TRBJ2-3; cdr3_nt: TGTGCCAGCAGCCGGGGAAACGGAGCGGGAGCGACAGATACGCAGTATTTT; cdr3_aa: CASSRGNGAGATDTQYF
v_call: TRBV5-4; clone_size: .; d_call: TRBD1; j_call: TRBJ1-1; cdr3_nt: TGTGCCAGCAGCTCATATGACAGGGGGTCTATGAACACTGAAGCTTTCTTT; cdr3_aa: CASSSYDRGSMNTEAFF
v_call: TRBV7-2; clone_size: .; d_call: .; j_call: TRBJ1-1; cdr3_nt: TGTGCCAGCAGCCTCATCGGGGTTGGCACTGAAGCTTTCTTT; cdr3_aa: CASSLIGVGTEAFF
v_call: TRBV4-2; clone_size: few; d_call: .; j_call: TRBJ2-7; cdr3_nt: TGTGCCAGCAGCCAAGTTTCGGACTTTGAGCAGTACTTC; cdr3_aa: CASSQVSDFEQYF
v_call: TRBV15; clone_size: once; d_call: .; j_call: TRBJ2-3; cdr3_nt: TGTGCCACCGGACAGCGCCGCACAGATACGCAGTATTTT; cdr3_aa: CATGQRRTDTQYF
v_call: TRBV19; clone_size: .; d_call: TRBD1; j_call: TRBJ2-5; cdr3_nt: TGTGCCAGTACCAGACAGGGCCTTTTAGGAGAGACCCAGTACTTC; cdr3_aa: CASTRQGLLGETQYF
v_call: TRBV9; clone_size: .; d_call: TRBD1; j_call: TRBJ2-7; cdr3_nt: TGTGCCAGCAGCACGGGACAGGGACTCTACGAGCAGTACTTC; cdr3_aa: CASSTGQGLYEQYF
v_call: TRBV4-1; clone_size: .; d_call: .; j_call: TRBJ1-6; cdr3_nt: TGCGCCAGCAGCCAAGATGGCGGGTACAATTCACCCCTCCACTTT; cdr3_aa: CASSQDGGYNSPLHF
v_call: TRBV6-5; clone_size: .; d_call: TRBD2; j_call: TRBJ2-3; cdr3_nt: TGTGCCAGCAGTTACTCCCTAGCGGGGGGGTGGACGCAGTATTTT; cdr3_aa: CASSYSLAGGWTQYF
v_call: TRBV27; clone_size: .; d_call: TRBD2; j_call: TRBJ2-1; cdr3_nt: TGTGCCAGCAAGGCCCGCCGGGGGGATGAGCAGTTCTTC; cdr3_aa: CASKARRGDEQFF
v_call: TRBV7-2; clone_size: .; d_call: TRBD2; j_call: TRBJ2-3; cdr3_nt: TGTGCCAGCAGCTCCTTAGCGGGGGGACCCACAGATACGCAGTATTTT; cdr3_aa: CASSSLAGGPTDTQYF
v_call: TRBV6-6; clone_size: .; d_call: .; j_call: TRBJ1-3; cdr3_nt: TGTGCCAGCACCATCGACAGAAACACCATATATTTT; cdr3_aa: CASTIDRNTIYF
v_call: TRBV5-1; clone_size: .; d_call: .; j_call: TRBJ1-2; cdr3_nt: TGCGCCAGCAGCGCATCCAGGGCCTATGGCTACACCTTC; cdr3_aa: CASSASRAYGYTF
v_call: TRBV7-2; clone_size: .; d_call: TRBD1; j_call: TRBJ2-7; cdr3_nt: TGTGCCAGCAGCTTCATACCGGGACAGGCCAACGAGCAGTACTTC; cdr3_aa: CASSFIPGQANEQYF
v_call: TRBV4-2; clone_size: .; d_call: .; j_call: TRBJ2-7; cdr3_nt: TGTGCCAGCAGCCAAGCGGTGGCAGGGACCTACGAGCAGTACTTC; cdr3_aa: CASSQAVAGTYEQYF
v_call: TRBV5-1; clone_size: few; d_call: .; j_call: TRBJ1-2; cdr3_nt: TGCGCCAGCACGAGGGCAGGATCACACTATGGCTACACCTTC; cdr3_aa: CASTRAGSHYGYTF
v_call: TRBV10-3; clone_size: .; d_call: TRBD2; j_call: TRBJ2-3; cdr3_nt: TGTGCCACAAGGGGACTAGCGGGAGTGGCAGATACGCAGTATTTT; cdr3_aa: CATRGLAGVADTQYF
v_call: TRBV5-1; clone_size: once; d_call: TRBD1; j_call: TRBJ2-2; cdr3_nt: TGCGCCAGCAGCTGGGGGACAGGGTTCGCCGGGGAGCTGTTTTTT; cdr3_aa: CASSWGTGFAGELFF
v_call: TRBV7-2; clone_size: .; d_call: TRBD2; j_call: TRBJ2-7; cdr3_nt: TGTGCCAGCAGCATAGGACTAGCGGGGTCCTACGAGCAGTACTTC; cdr3_aa: CASSIGLAGSYEQYF
v_call: TRBV30; clone_size: .; d_call: .; j_call: TRBJ1-2; cdr3_nt: TGTGCCTGGACCCAGGGGATAGGCTACACCTTC; cdr3_aa: CAWTQGIGYTF
v_call: TRBV30; clone_size: .; d_call: .; j_call: TRBJ1-2; cdr3_nt: TGTGCCCGGACGCGAGGCTACACCTTC; cdr3_aa: CARTRGYTF
v_call: TRBV5-1; clone_size: .; d_call: .; j_call: TRBJ2-5; cdr3_nt: TGCGCCAGCAGCTTGGGGCAGGGGGGCCAAGAGACCCAGTACTTC; cdr3_aa: CASSLGQGGQETQYF
v_call: TRBV6-5; clone_size: few; d_call: .; j_call: TRBJ1-1; cdr3_nt: TGTGCCAGCAGCCCGCCGAATGGCGGGAGCACTGAAGCTTTCTTT; cdr3_aa: CASSPPNGGSTEAFF
v_call: TRBV7-2; clone_size: few; d_call: .; j_call: TRBJ1-1; cdr3_nt: TGTGCCAGCAGCATCAAGAACACTGAAGCTTTCTTT; cdr3_aa: CASSIKNTEAFF
v_call: TRBV7-2; clone_size: .; d_call: TRBD2; j_call: TRBJ2-3; cdr3_nt: TGTGCCAGCAGCTTAGGCGGGAGGACAGATACGCAGTATTTT; cdr3_aa: CASSLGGRTDTQYF
v_call: TRBV7-2; clone_size: .; d_call: .; j_call: TRBJ2-1; cdr3_nt: TGTGCCAGCAGCTTCTCGAGCTCCTACAGTGAGCAGTTCTTC; cdr3_aa: CASSFSSSYSEQFF
v_call: TRBV5-1; clone_size: .; d_call: TRBD2; j_call: TRBJ2-4; cdr3_nt: TGCGCCAGCAGCTGGGCCGGCACTAGCGGGATTAACATTCAGTACTTC; cdr3_aa: CASSWAGTSGINIQYF
v_call: TRBV5-1; clone_size: .; d_call: .; j_call: TRBJ2-1; cdr3_nt: TGCGCCAGCGCCGCCGGGACTTACAACAATGAGCAGTTCTTC; cdr3_aa: CASAAGTYNNEQFF
v_call: TRBV4-2; clone_size: .; d_call: .; j_call: TRBJ2-5; cdr3_nt: TGTGCCAGCAGCCAAGACAGGGCGCGGGAGACCCAGTACTTC; cdr3_aa: CASSQDRARETQYF
v_call: TRBV27; clone_size: .; d_call: .; j_call: TRBJ2-7; cdr3_nt: TGTGCCAGCAGTCCGGGCAGGGGTTTCTACGAGCAGTACTTC; cdr3_aa: CASSPGRGFYEQYF
v_call: TRBV5-6; clone_size: .; d_call: .; j_call: TRBJ2-1; cdr3_nt: TGTGCCAGCAGCTTAGGCGGTACCTCCTACAATGAGCAGTTCTTC; cdr3_aa: CASSLGGTSYNEQFF